This passage covers 16 T cell receptor beta chains from one sample sequenced in a study of blood T cell repertoires in COVID-19. The method was immunoSEQ multiplex PCR; TCRdb's version includes in-frame clones alone and lacks a portion of them. The sample holds hundreds of thousands of clones, 91% seen once. Sequencing input: peripheral blood. These receptors all stem from a young woman who had recovered from COVID-19.

This chain links TRBV7-2 with TRBJ2-1, with D perhaps matching TRBD2 (7 bases). The germline V gene encodes CDR1 SGHTA and CDR2 FQGNSA. V was pared by 1 base and J by 7 bases, with 20 bases between. The CDR3 sequence is 17 residues long. The CDR3 loop reads CASSLVRGGSGRNEQFF. The CDR3 DNA reads TGTGCCAGCAGCTTAGTTAGGGGGGGGTCCGGGAGGAATGAGCAGTTCTTC.

This clone was found once. This sequence joins TRBV2 and TRBJ2-5, with 8 bases lining up with TRBD2. Unmatched junction bases numbered 7, after V lost 5 bases and J lost 5 bases. CDR1 and CDR2 from the germline V gene are SNHLY and FYNNEI. CDR3 size: 14 residues. CDR3 DNA: TGTGCCAGCAGTCCCTTAGGCGGGGGGGAGACCCAGTACTTC. This sequence encodes CASSPLGGGETQYF. Full variable domain (remainder filled in from reference TRBV2 and TRBJ2-5): EPEVTQTPSHQVTQMGQEVILRCVPISNHLYFYWYRQILGQKVEFLVSFYNNEISEKSEIFDDQFSVERPDGSNFTLKIRSTKLEDSAMYFCASSPLGGGETQYFGPGTRLLVL.

The chain couples TRBV18 to TRBJ2-1; 8 nucleotides match TRBD1. CDR3 length: 15 residues. Germline V CDR1 and CDR2: KGHSH, LQKENI. J lost 6 bases, V lost 2 bases, and 6 bases had no gene match. The CDR3 is CASSPSGTGPNEQFF. In DNA, the CDR3 is TGTGCCAGCTCACCAAGTGGGACAGGCCCCAATGAGCAGTTCTTC.

This sequence joins TRBV11-3 and TRBJ1-2; 7 nucleotides match TRBD1. J was trimmed by 6 bases and V by 4 bases; bases with no gene match: 8. The CDR3 totals 14 residues. CDR1 and CDR2 from the germline V gene are SGHNT and YENEEA. The CDR3 bases are TGTGCCAGCAGCTCCCCGAGACAGGGAGATGGCTACACCTTC. Translated: CASSSPRQGDGYTF.

This clone was observed once. The V gene is TRBV29-1, the J gene TRBJ1-2, with D hard to call. Trimming shortened V by 4 bases and J by 4 bases, and 7 bases separated the two germline ends. This CDR3 is built from 11 residues. CDR1 and CDR2 (germline): SQVTM, ANQGSEA. DNA for the CDR3: TGCAGCGTTGGCGCGTCCTATGGCTACACCTTC. Protein sequence: CSVGASYGYTF.

V usage is TRBV11-2 and J usage is TRBJ1-2; 9 positions agree with TRBD1. The junction had 14 bases not matched to a gene; V was cut back by 4 bases and J by 8 bases. CDR1 is SGHAT, CDR2 FQNNGV, per germline. The CDR3 has 16 amino acids. The CDR3 DNA is TGTGCCAGCAGCTCATACAGGGGGCCAATGATTCGGGGCTACACCTTC. This translates into CASSSYRGPMIRGYTF.

This clone appeared a single time. CDR3 nucleotide sequence: TGCAGCGTGGGACCACGACAGGGGCTTCGAAGCTTGGAGCAGTTCTTC. Encoded protein: CSVGPRQGLRSLEQFF. The rearrangement joins TRBV29-1 to TRBJ2-1, with 8 bases matching TRBD1. V dropped 6 bases and J dropped 10; count of bases not matched to a gene: 20. The CDR3 is 16 amino acids. Germline V gene sequence: CDR1 SQVTM, CDR2 ANQGSEA.

In its sample, this clone was seen a few times. J is TRBJ2-2 and V is TRBV27; 12 bases fit TRBD1. The length of the CDR3 is 17 residues. From germline, CDR1 is MNHEY and CDR2 SMNVEV (reference sequence). J gave up 3 bases and V 3 bases, and 5 bases lay outside the gene matches. The CDR3 DNA is TGTGCCAGCAGTTTGGGGACAGGGGGCGTAGACACCGGGGAGCTGTTTTTT. This encodes CASSLGTGGVDTGELFF.

In this sample, this clone turned up once. This sequence joins TRBV11-3 and TRBJ1-4, with D hard to call. Germline V lookup: CDR1 SGHNT, CDR2 YENEEA. Deletions cut 1 base from V and 7 bases from J, with 13 bases between. This CDR3 contains 15 residues. The DNA for the CDR3 is TGTGCCAGCAGCTTAGGGGAGCGGGCGGTTGAAAAACTGTTTTTT. This sequence encodes CASSLGERAVEKLFF.

Points on this clone: Other nucleotide sequences in the sample specify the same CDR3. The chain carries TRBV11-3 and TRBJ2-5; D is ambiguous. The V gene's germline CDR1 is SGHNT and CDR2 YENEEA. Trimming shortened V by 4 bases and J by 4 bases, and 4 bases separated the two germline ends. This CDR3 has 11 amino acids. The CDR3 nucleotides are TGTGCCAGCAGCTCCCGAGAGACCCAGTACTTC. Amino acid sequence: CASSSRETQYF.

This clone was observed a single time. This chain links TRBV6-5 with TRBJ2-7; D might be TRBD2 (7 bases). The length of the CDR3 is 13 residues. Germline CDR1 reads MNHEY; CDR2 reads SVGAGI. V was trimmed by 6 bases and J by 12 bases, leaving 21 bases between them. CDR3 DNA: TGTGCCAGCAGGCGAAGTCATACGAGGGGGGGGTACGTC. This sequence encodes CASRRSHTRGGYV.

The chain joins TRBV7-2 to TRBJ2-7, with D perhaps matching TRBD1 (6 bases). Germline V lookup: CDR1 SGHTA, CDR2 FQGNSA. Trimming pared 6 bases from V and 0 bases from J, leaving 24 bases between. CDR3 length: 18 residues. The CDR3 DNA follows: TGTGCCAGCAGGGAAATGGACAGTGAGGGGCACCTCTCCTACGAGCAGTACGTC. Translated: CASREMDSEGHLSYEQYV.

The V call is TRBV21-1, the J call TRBJ1-4; the table's D call TRBD1 went unverified against the DNA. TRBV21-1 is recorded as a pseudogene. The CDR3 length is 17 residues. In nucleotides, the CDR3 is TGTGCCAGCAGCAAGTCGAAGCAGGACAGTCGAAATGAAAAACTGTTTTTT. It encodes CASSKSKQDSRNEKLFF.

This chain connects TRBV19 to TRBJ1-2; maybe TRBD1 (5 bases). The CDR3 totals 15 residues. Germline V gene sequence: CDR1 LNHDA, CDR2 SQIVND (reference sequence). V was shortened by 9 bases and J by 5 bases, with 22 bases between the two germline ends. CDR3 coding DNA: TGTGCCAGCAAAGCTCCGAGACAGACACTTTATGGCTACACCTTC. Translation gives CASKAPRQTLYGYTF.

The chain couples TRBV5-4 to TRBJ1-1; 9 bases fit TRBD1. The CDR3 covers 16 residues. J gave up 4 bases and V 3 bases, and 10 bases lay outside the gene matches. Germline CDR1 and CDR2: SGHNT and YYREEE (reference sequence). The DNA of the CDR3 is TGTGCCAGCAGCTCCCGATCCGGGACAGGGACCACTGAAGCTTTCTTT. As protein: CASSSRSGTGTTEAFF.

This chain connects TRBV9 to TRBJ2-3; TRBD2 matches at 9 bases. Trimming cost V 3 bases and J 0 bases; bases outside gene matches: 11. CDR1 is SGDLS, CDR2 YYNGEE, per germline. The CDR3 has 18 amino acids. The CDR3 nucleotides read TGTGCCAGCAGCGCTAAACCGGGACTAGCTCCTAGCACAGATACGCAGTATTTT. Amino acid sequence: CASSAKPGLAPSTDTQYF.